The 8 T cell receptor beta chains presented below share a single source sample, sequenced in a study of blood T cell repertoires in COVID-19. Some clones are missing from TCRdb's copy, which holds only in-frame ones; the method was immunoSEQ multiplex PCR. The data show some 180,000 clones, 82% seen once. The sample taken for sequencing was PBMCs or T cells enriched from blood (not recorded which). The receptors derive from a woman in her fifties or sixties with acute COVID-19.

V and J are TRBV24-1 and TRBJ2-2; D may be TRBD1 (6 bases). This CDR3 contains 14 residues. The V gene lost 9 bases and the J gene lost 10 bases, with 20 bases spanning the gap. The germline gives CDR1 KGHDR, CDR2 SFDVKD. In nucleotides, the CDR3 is TGTGCCACCGGGAACGGACAGCGTTCGAAGGAGCTGTTTTTT. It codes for CATGNGQRSKELFF.

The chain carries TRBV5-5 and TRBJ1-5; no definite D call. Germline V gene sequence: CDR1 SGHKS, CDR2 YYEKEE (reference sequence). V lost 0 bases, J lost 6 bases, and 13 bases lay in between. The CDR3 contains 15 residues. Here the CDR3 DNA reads TGTGCCAGCAGCTTGGGACCTCTCCAGGCTCAGCCCCAGCATTTT. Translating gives CASSLGPLQAQPQHF.

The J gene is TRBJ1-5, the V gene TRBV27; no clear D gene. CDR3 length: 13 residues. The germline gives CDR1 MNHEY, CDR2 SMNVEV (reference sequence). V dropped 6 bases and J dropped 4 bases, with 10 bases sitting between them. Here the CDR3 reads CASSPVLNQPQHF. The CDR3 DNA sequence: TGTGCCAGCAGCCCAGTCTTAAATCAGCCCCAGCATTTT.

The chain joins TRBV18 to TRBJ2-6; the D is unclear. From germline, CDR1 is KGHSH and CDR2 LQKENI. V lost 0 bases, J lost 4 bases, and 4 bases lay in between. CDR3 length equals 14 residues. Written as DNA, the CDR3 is TGTGCCAGCTCACCACCGAGCGGGGCCAACGTCCTGACTTTC. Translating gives CASSPPSGANVLTF.

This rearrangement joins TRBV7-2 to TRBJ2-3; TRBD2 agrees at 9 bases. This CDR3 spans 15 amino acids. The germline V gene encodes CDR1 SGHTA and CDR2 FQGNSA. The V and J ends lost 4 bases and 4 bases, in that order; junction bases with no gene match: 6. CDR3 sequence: CASSWRGGLADTQYF. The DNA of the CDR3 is TGTGCCAGCAGCTGGCGGGGGGGCCTGGCAGATACGCAGTATTTT.

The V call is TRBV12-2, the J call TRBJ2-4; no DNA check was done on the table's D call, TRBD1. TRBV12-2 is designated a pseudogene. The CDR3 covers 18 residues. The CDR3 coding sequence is TGTGCAAGTCGCTGTGTTTCGTGGGCCTTCGTTTCCAAAAACATTCAGTACTTC. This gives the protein CASRCVSWAFVSKNIQYF.

The CDR3 DNA sequence: TGTGCCATCAGGCCGGGACAGGGGGCTTCTGAGCAGTTCTTC. Protein sequence: CAIRPGQGASEQFF. V gene TRBV10-3 combines with J gene TRBJ2-1; the match to TRBD1 covers 12 bases. V lost 6 bases to trimming and J lost 9 bases; unmatched junction nucleotides: 6. The germline CDR1 and CDR2 sequences are ENHRY and SYGVKD. This CDR3 spans 14 amino acids.

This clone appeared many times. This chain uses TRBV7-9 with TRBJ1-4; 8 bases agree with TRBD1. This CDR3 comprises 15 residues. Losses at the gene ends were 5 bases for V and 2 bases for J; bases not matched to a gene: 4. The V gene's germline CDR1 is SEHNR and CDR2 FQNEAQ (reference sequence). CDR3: CASSAYRGTNEKLFF. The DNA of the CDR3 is TGTGCCAGCAGCGCCTACAGGGGGACTAATGAAAAACTGTTTTTT.